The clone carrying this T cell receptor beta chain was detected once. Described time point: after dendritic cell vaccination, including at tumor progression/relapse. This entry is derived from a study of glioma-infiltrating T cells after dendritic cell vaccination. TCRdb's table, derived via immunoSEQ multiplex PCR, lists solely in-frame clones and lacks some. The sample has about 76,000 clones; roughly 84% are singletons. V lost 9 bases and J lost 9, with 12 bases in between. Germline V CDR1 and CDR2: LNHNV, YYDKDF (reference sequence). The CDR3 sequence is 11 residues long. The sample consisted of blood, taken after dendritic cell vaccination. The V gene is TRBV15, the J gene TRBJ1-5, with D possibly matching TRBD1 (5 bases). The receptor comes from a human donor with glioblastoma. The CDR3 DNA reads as TGTGCCACATCGAACGGGGGGCCCCAGCATTTT. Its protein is CATSNGGPQHF.